The source of this T cell receptor (beta chain) is a study of CD8 T cells in ankylosing spondylitis. TCRdb independently ran MiXCR on the 5' RACE reads; one entry per CDR3 protein. Of approximately 140,000 distinct CDR3 sequences listed, 40% to 50% are singletons. After removal of 0 bases from V and 4 bases from J, the junction contained 5 bases not matched to a gene. Per germline, CDR1 MNHEY and CDR2 SVGAGI. CDR3 length equals 16 residues. This rearrangement joins TRBV6-5 to TRBJ2-3; 9 bases are a match to TRBD2. Specimen: synovial fluid, either unsorted or a sorted T cell fraction (not recorded which). The receptor comes from a male donor with ankylosing spondylitis. The CDR3 loop reads CASSYSLAGRSDTQYF. CDR3 DNA sequence: TGTGCCAGCAGTTACTCCCTAGCGGGAAGGTCAGATACGCAGTATTTT.